Presented here are 18 T cell receptor beta chains from one specimen sequenced in a study of response to subunit inactivated influenza vaccine. Via MiXCR, TCRdb re-called the RT-PCR reads, giving one row per CDR3 protein. The profile shows around 480,000 distinct CDR3 sequences, over 9.5% of them singletons. Sequenced material: PBMCs from blood, taken 45 days after vaccination. The receptors derive from a man aged 50 to 60 who received an inactivated influenza vaccine.

This chain joins TRBV5-1 and TRBJ2-3, with D possibly matching TRBD2 (6 bases). Trimming shortened V by 5 bases and J by 5 bases, and 12 bases separated the two germline ends. From germline, CDR1 is SGHRS and CDR2 YFSETQ. The CDR3 extends over 13 amino acids. The CDR3 sequence is CASRGAGGDTQYF. The CDR3 DNA reads TGCGCCAGCAGGGGAGCGGGTGGAGATACGCAGTATTTT.

The chain couples TRBV6-5 to TRBJ2-3; maybe TRBD1 (5 bases). The germline V and J ends were trimmed by 1 base and 0 bases, with 8 bases remaining between them. CDR1 MNHEY and CDR2 SVGAGI come from the germline V gene. The CDR3 extends over 15 amino acids. The CDR3 loop is CASSYFGASTDTQYF. CDR3 coding DNA: TGTGCCAGCAGTTACTTTGGGGCAAGCACAGATACGCAGTATTTT.

The chain couples TRBV6-5 to TRBJ2-3; possible D gene TRBD2, 5 bases. Looked up from germline, CDR1 is MNHEY and CDR2 is SVGAGI. The CDR3 length is 15 residues. The V end lost 0 bases, the J end lost 3 bases, and 10 bases lay between the germline ends. CDR3 region: CASSYSRVQTDTQYF. Written as DNA, the CDR3 is TGTGCCAGCAGTTACTCGAGGGTCCAGACAGATACGCAGTATTTT.

This clonotype was counted ten times or more. The CDR3 bases are TGTGCCAGCATGGATGCCGGATATTCGAACACCGGGGAGCTGTTTTTT. Amino acids: CASMDAGYSNTGELFF. The chain combines TRBV12-3 or TRBV12-4 with TRBJ2-2, with D uncertain. Between the trimmed V and J ends, which lost 7 bases and 0 bases, there was a span of 15 bases. The CDR3 spans 16 residues.

This chain links TRBV20-1 with TRBJ2-5; 8 bases are a match to TRBD2. The germline V gene has CDR1 DFQATT and CDR2 SNEGSKA (reference sequence). The CDR3 totals 15 residues. V trimming: 7 bases; J trimming: 4 bases; junction bases outside the gene matches: 14. The CDR3 sequence is CSGRGGGSVLETQYF. In nucleotides, the CDR3 is TGCAGTGGCAGGGGCGGGGGGTCCGTTTTAGAGACCCAGTACTTC.

This clonotype was picked up many times. J is TRBJ2-1 and V is TRBV12-3 or TRBV12-4; 12 bases agree with TRBD2. CDR3 length equals 16 residues. J gave up 4 bases and V 8 bases, and 9 bases lay outside the gene matches. This CDR3 reads CASPKRTSGIYNEQFF. CDR3 in DNA: TGTGCCAGCCCAAAGAGGACTAGCGGGATATACAATGAGCAGTTCTTC.

As to this clonotype: A much larger clone lies a single base off, so this may be a read error. The CDR3 DNA reads TGTGCCAGCAGCTTTGGTAATCTGGACAGGGGATCACCCCTCCACTTT. It codes for CASSFGNLDRGSPLHF. The chain recombines TRBV5-5 with TRBJ1-6; 9 nucleotides match TRBD1. The CDR3 contains 16 residues. V lost 2 bases and J lost 10; bases outside the gene matches: 10. The germline gives CDR1 SGHKS, CDR2 YYEKEE (reference sequence).

J is TRBJ1-5 and V is TRBV10-3; no clear D gene. V dropped 3 bases and J dropped 4 bases, with 10 bases sitting between them. This CDR3 comprises 14 residues. The V gene's germline CDR1 is ENHRY and CDR2 SYGVKD. CDR3 sequence reads: CAISDPGGNQPQHF. Here the CDR3 DNA reads TGTGCCATCAGTGACCCGGGAGGGAATCAGCCCCAGCATTTT.

The rearrangement joins TRBV20-1 to TRBJ2-4; D is possibly TRBD2 (5 bases). With 2 bases removed from V and 1 base from J, the gap between germline ends came to 9 bases. The CDR3 runs to 14 residues. The V gene's germline CDR1 is DFQATT and CDR2 SNEGSKA (reference sequence). In DNA, the CDR3 is TGCAGTGCTAGAAGAGTAGCGGCCAAAAACATTCAGTACTTC. Encoded protein: CSARRVAAKNIQYF.

This clonotype was seen more than once but under ten times. The V gene is TRBV12-3 or TRBV12-4, the J gene TRBJ2-1; 7 nucleotides match TRBD2. This CDR3 comprises 14 residues. The J segment lost 7 bases and the V segment lost 3 bases, leaving 6 bases of the junction unmatched. The CDR3 is CASSFRGEVNEQFF. In DNA, the CDR3 is TGTGCCAGCAGTTTTCGGGGGGAGGTAAATGAGCAGTTCTTC.

This clonotype was found many times. This sequence joins TRBV5-1 and TRBJ2-3, with D possibly called TRBD1 or TRBD2 (5 bases each). V lost 4 bases and J 3 bases, leaving 12 bases between the germline ends. The CDR3 loop spans 14 amino acids. The germline V gene has CDR1 SGHRS and CDR2 YFSETQ. The CDR3: CASSLRGATDTQYF. In DNA form, the CDR3 reads TGCGCCAGCAGCCTCAGAGGGGCGACAGATACGCAGTATTTT. The entire variable domain, with the rest obtained from reference TRBV5-1 and TRBJ2-3, is as follows: KAGVTQTPRYLIKTRGQQVTLSCSPISGHRSVSWYQQTPGQGLQFLFEYFSETQRNKGNFPGRFSGRQFSNSRSEMNVSTLELGDSALYLCASSLRGATDTQYFGPGTRLTVL.

This clonotype has more than one count but fewer than ten. The chain has TRBV9 and TRBJ2-1, with D unclear. Trimming pared 3 bases from V and 0 bases from J, leaving 13 bases between. Germline-derived CDR1 and CDR2 are SGDLS and YYNGEE. This CDR3 is built from 16 residues. The CDR3 loop is CASSAAQQSSYNEQFF. The CDR3, as DNA: TGTGCCAGCAGCGCGGCCCAGCAAAGCTCCTACAATGAGCAGTTCTTC.

This clonotype occurred many times. The chain carries TRBV20-1 and TRBJ1-5; 8 bases match TRBD1. Germline CDR1 reads DFQATT; CDR2 reads SNEGSKA (reference sequence). V shed 5 bases, J shed 5 bases, and the junction held 5 bases outside the gene matches. This CDR3 region has 13 residues. CDR3 region: CSAGQGSDQPQHF. The CDR3 nucleotides read TGCAGTGCTGGACAGGGATCGGATCAGCCCCAGCATTTT.

This clonotype was picked up a small number of times. This chain links TRBV5-1 with TRBJ2-2; 8 nucleotides match TRBD2. CDR3 length: 15 residues. V was clipped by 4 bases and J by 6 bases; unmatched bases: 8. Germline CDR1 reads SGHRS; CDR2 reads YFSETQ. The chain's CDR3 is CASSLPGGAAGELFF. The CDR3 bases are TGCGCCAGCAGCCTCCCGGGAGGGGCCGCCGGGGAGCTGTTTTTT.

This clonotype was counted a few times. Here the CDR3 reads CASSPRMGLAGVEQYF. The CDR3 region has the DNA TGCGCCAGCAGCCCCCGGATGGGACTAGCGGGAGTCGAGCAGTACTTC. The rearrangement links TRBV5-1 to TRBJ2-7; 14 nucleotides match TRBD2. CDR1 and CDR2 from the germline V gene are SGHRS and YFSETQ. V gave up 4 bases and J gave up 6 bases; unmatched junction bases: 9. The CDR3 is 16 amino acids.

A few counts support this clonotype. This chain connects TRBV20-1 to TRBJ1-1; D gene unclear. CDR3 size: 15 residues. The V and J ends lost 5 bases and 2 bases respectively, with 18 bases between them. The germline gives CDR1 DFQATT, CDR2 SNEGSKA (reference sequence). The CDR3 region has the DNA TGCAGTGCTCCCTTGTCACGGGGTTTCAACACTGAAGCTTTCTTT. This sequence encodes CSAPLSRGFNTEAFF.

Ten or more counts support this clonotype. The chain links TRBV20-1 to TRBJ1-6; 7 nucleotides line up with TRBD1. Germline CDR1 is DFQATT and CDR2 is SNEGSKA (reference sequence). This CDR3 has 14 amino acids. The J segment lost 6 bases and the V segment lost 1 base, leaving 3 bases of the junction unmatched. The CDR3 here is CSARGQGSNSPLHF. The CDR3 DNA reads as TGCAGTGCTAGAGGACAGGGCTCTAATTCACCCCTCCACTTT.

This clonotype has more than one count but fewer than ten. At one end the junction does not follow the germline gene, possibly because of a read error. CDR3 protein: CSARGSSEAETQYF. DNA for the CDR3: TGCAGTGCCAGAGGGTCTTCGGAGGCAGAGACCCAGTACTTC. The gene calls are TRBV20-1 and TRBJ2-5, with D tentatively TRBD2 (5 bases). CDR1 is DFQATT and CDR2 is SNEGSKA in the germline V gene (reference sequence). This CDR3 spans 14 amino acids.